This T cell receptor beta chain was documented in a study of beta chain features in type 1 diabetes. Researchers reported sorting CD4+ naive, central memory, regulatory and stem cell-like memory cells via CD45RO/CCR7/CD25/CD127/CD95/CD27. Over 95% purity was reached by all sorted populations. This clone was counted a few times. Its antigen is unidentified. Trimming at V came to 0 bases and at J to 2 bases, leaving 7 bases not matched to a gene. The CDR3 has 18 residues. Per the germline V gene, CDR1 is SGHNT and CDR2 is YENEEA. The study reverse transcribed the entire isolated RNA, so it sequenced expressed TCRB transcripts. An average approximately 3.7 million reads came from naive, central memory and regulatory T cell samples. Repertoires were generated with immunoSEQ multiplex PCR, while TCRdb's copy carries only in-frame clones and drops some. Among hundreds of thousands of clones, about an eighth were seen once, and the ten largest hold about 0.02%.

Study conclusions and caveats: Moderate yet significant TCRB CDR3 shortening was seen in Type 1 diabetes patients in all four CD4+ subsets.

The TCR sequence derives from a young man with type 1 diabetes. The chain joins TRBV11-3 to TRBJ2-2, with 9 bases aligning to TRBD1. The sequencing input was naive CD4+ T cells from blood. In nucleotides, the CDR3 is TGTGCCAGCAGCTTAGAGGGACAGGGATTAGGAAACACCGGGGAGCTGTTTTTT. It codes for CASSLEGQGLGNTGELFF.